The source of this T cell receptor (beta chain) is a study of T cell responses to AZD1222 COVID-19 vaccine. Germline CDR1 SGHRS, CDR2 YFSETQ. The ends lost 4 bases at V and 4 bases at J; junction bases unmatched: 7. The CDR3 sequence is 14 residues long. Assay used: immunoSEQ multiplex PCR; TCRdb lists only in-frame clones, some missing. This table holds more than 80,000 clones, 75% to 90% found once. Sequenced material: peripheral blood, taken 28 days after the second AZD1222 dose. This rearrangement joins TRBV5-1 to TRBJ2-5; 7 nucleotides align to TRBD2. The clonotype was recovered from an adult who received the AZD1222 COVID-19 vaccine. CDR3 DNA: TGCGCCAGCAGCCCCCAGGGAGGGGCAGAGACCCAGTACTTC. Its translation is CASSPQGGAETQYF.